The clone carrying this T cell receptor (beta chain) has more than one count but fewer than ten. This sample is drawn from a study of CD8+ T cells in alopecia areata. The V and J ends lost 7 bases and 0 bases, in that order; junction bases with no gene match: 7. The CDR3 length is 15 residues. Germline loops: CDR1 SGDLS, CDR2 YYNGEE. The sequencing template was cDNA reverse transcribed from extracted RNA. The data were produced by immunoSEQ multiplex PCR, yet TCRdb's version contains in-frame clones alone and is incomplete. The sample comprises 150,000 or so clones, 45% to 50% of which are singletons, and about 17% rests with the top ten.

The specimen was CD8+ T cells sorted from blood, collected at week 0. This receptor was taken from a human donor with alopecia areata. The chain links TRBV9 to TRBJ2-3; 8 bases line up with TRBD1. The DNA for the CDR3 is TGTGCCAGCCCCAGACAGGGGACTAGCACAGATACGCAGTATTTT. It translates to CASPRQGTSTDTQYF.